The T cell receptor beta chain under discussion was sequenced for a study of blood T cells in healthy people across ages. The second PCR ran roughly 6 to 11 cycles with a sample-barcoded 5' primer and J-beta primers. TCRdb itself ran the 5' RACE reads through MiXCR, one entry per CDR3 protein. The table has some 550,000 distinct CDR3 sequences, roughly 48% seen once. Sequenced input: blood. The TCR was taken from an elderly man in good health.

The CDR3, as DNA: TGCAGTGCTAGTGGGGGTGGCGTAACGATAAATGGCTACACCTTC. This encodes CSASGGGVTINGYTF. The chain combines TRBV20-1 with TRBJ1-2; maybe TRBD1 (5 bases). CDR3 length: 15 residues. Germline loops: CDR1 DFQATT, CDR2 SNEGSKA (reference sequence). V shed 3 bases and J shed 6 bases, with 20 bases lying between them.